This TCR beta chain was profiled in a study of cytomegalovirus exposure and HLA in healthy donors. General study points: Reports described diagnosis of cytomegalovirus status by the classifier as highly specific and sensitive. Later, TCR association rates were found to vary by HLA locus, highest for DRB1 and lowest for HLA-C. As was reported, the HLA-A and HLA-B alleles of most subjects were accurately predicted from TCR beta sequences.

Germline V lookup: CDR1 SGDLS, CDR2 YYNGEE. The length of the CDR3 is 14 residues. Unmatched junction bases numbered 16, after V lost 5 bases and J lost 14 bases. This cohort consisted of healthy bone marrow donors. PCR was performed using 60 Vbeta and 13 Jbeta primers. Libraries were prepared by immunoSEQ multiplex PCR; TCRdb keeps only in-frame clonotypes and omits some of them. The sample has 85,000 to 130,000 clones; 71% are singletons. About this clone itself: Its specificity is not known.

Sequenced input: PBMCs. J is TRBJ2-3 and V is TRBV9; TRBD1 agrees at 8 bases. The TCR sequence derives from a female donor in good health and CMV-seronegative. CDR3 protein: CASSMTGARDPVYF. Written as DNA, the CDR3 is TGTGCCAGCAGTATGACAGGGGCCAGAGATCCTGTGTATTTT. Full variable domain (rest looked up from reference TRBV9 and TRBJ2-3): DSGVTQTPKHLITATGQRVTLRCSPRSGDLSVYWYQQSLDQGLQFLIQYYNGEERAKGNILERFSAQQFPDLHSELNLSSLELGDSALYFCASSMTGARDPVYFGPGTRLTVL.